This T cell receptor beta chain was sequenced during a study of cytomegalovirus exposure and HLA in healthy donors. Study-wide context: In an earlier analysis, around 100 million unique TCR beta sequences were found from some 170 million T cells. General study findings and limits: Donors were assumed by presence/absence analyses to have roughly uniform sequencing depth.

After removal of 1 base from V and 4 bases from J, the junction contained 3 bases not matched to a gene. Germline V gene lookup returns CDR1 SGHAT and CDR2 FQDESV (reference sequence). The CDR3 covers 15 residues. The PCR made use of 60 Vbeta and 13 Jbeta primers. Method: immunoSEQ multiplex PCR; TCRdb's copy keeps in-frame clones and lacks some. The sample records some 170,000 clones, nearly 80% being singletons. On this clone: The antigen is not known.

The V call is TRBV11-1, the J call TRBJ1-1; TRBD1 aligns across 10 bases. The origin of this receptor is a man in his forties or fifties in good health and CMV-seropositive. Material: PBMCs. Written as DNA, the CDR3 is TGTGCCAGCAGCTTAGATGGACAGGGGGGCACTGAAGCTTTCTTT. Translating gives CASSLDGQGGTEAFF.